This TCR beta chain was sequenced during a study of T cell responses to AZD1222 COVID-19 vaccine. The V end was cut by 3 bases, the J end by 8 bases, with 17 bases between. The germline V gene encodes CDR1 SGHTA and CDR2 FQGTGA. This CDR3 spans 15 amino acids. About this clone itself: Its antigen is undetermined.

Libraries were prepared by immunoSEQ multiplex PCR; TCRdb keeps only in-frame clonotypes and omits some of them. The sample holds 79,000 or so clones, over 60% seen once. Study findings and constraints: CD4 TCRs covered the whole spike, strongest at regions 160-218 and 743-854. In all cases, repertoires were sampled only after the peak T cell response. Among the donors, most were white British and more were female, and clonal diversity was possibly underestimated. Reportedly, nearly half of unique spike TCRs recognized epitopes outside B.1.351/B.1.1.7 mutations.

The sample here was peripheral blood, taken 28 days after the second dose of the MenACWY control vaccine. The sequence was obtained from an adult who received the MenACWY meningococcal vaccine as a control. V gene TRBV7-3 combines with J gene TRBJ2-1; TRBD2 is a possible D gene (6 bases). The CDR3 DNA is TGTGCCAGCAGCTTCGGTCAGGGAGGAATCCATGAGCAGTTCTTC. Translated, it gives CASSFGQGGIHEQFF.